This T cell receptor (beta chain) appears in the sequencing data of a study of cytomegalovirus exposure and HLA in healthy donors. The V end was cut by 0 bases, the J end by 1 base, with 11 bases between. CDR1 is KGHSH and CDR2 is LQKENI in the germline V gene. The CDR3 runs to 16 residues. Generated by immunoSEQ multiplex PCR, the TCRdb table keeps only in-frame clones and is missing some. Of fewer than 150,000 clones listed, 88% are singletons. The genes are TRBV18 and TRBJ2-3; D is possibly TRBD1 (6 bases). The source material was PBMCs. The sequence came from a man younger than 45 in good health and CMV-seronegative. The CDR3 is CASSPPGAIRTDTQYF. CDR3 nucleotide sequence: TGTGCCAGCTCACCACCGGGGGCTATACGCACAGATACGCAGTATTTT.